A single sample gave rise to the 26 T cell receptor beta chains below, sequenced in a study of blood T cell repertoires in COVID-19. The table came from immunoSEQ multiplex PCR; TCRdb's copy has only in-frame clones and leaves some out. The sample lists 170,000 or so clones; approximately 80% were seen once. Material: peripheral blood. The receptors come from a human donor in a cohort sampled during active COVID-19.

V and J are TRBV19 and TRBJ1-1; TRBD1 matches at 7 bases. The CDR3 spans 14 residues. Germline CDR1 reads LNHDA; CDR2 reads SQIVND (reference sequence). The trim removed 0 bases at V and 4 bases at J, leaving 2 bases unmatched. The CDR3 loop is CASSIDQGGTEAFF. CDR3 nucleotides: TGTGCCAGTAGTATAGATCAGGGGGGCACTGAAGCTTTCTTT.

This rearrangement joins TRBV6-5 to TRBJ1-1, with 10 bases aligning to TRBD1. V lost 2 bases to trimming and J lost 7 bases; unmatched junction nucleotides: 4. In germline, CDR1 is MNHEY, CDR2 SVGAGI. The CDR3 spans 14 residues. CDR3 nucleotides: TGTGCCAGCAGTTACGACAGGGGGCGAGTTGAAGCTTTCTTT. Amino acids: CASSYDRGRVEAFF.

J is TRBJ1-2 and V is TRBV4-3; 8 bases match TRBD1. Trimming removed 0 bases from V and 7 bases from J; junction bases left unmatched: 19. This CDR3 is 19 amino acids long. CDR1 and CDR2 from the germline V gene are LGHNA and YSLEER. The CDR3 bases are TGCGCCAGCAGCCAAGATCAGAGCGGGACAGGAGTTCTCTTGGTTGGCTACACCTTC. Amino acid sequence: CASSQDQSGTGVLLVGYTF.

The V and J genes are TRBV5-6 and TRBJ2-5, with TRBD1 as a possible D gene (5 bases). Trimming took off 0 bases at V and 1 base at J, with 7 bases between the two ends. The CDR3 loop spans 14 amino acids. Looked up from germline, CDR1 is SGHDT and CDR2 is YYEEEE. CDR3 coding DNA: TGTGCCAGCAGCTTGGGGGGCAGCCAAGAGACCCAGTACTTC. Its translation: CASSLGGSQETQYF.

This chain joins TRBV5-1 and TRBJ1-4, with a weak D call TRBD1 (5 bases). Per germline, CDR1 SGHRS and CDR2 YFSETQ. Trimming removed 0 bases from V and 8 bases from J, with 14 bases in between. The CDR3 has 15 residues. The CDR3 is CASSLEYRLGEKLFF. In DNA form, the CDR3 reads TGCGCCAGCAGCTTGGAGTACAGGCTGGGAGAAAAACTGTTTTTT.

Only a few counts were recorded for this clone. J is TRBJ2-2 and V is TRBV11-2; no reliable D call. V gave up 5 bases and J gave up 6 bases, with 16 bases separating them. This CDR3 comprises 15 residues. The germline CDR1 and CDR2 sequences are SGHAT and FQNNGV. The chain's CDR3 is CASSQPSRTAGELFF. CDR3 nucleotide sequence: TGTGCCAGCAGCCAACCGTCCCGAACGGCCGGGGAGCTGTTTTTT. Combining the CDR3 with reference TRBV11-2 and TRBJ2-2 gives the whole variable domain EAGVAQSPRYKIIEKRQSVAFWCNPISGHATLYWYQQILGQGPKLLIQFQNNGVVDDSQLPKDRFSAERLKGVDSTLKIQPAKLEDSAVYLCASSQPSRTAGELFFGEGSRLTVL.

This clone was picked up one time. CDR3 coding DNA: TGCAGTGCTAGTGCTAGCGGGGGGGCAGATACGCAGTATTTT. This sequence encodes CSASASGGADTQYF. The genes are TRBV20-1 and TRBJ2-3, with TRBD2 matching over 12 bases. With 3 bases clipped from V and 4 bases from J, the junction kept 2 bases outside the gene matches. Germline CDR1 DFQATT, CDR2 SNEGSKA (reference sequence). The length of the CDR3 is 14 residues.

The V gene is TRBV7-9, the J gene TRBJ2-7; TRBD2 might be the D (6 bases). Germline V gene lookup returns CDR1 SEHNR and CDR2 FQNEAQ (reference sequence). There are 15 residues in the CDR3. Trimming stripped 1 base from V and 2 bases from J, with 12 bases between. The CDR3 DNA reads TGTGCCAGCAGCTTAGGATTAGCGGAACCCTACGAGCAGTACTTC. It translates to CASSLGLAEPYEQYF.

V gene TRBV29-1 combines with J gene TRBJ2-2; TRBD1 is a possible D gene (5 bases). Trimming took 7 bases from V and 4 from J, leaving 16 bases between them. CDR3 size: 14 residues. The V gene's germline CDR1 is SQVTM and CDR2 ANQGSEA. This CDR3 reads CSAPREPGTGELFF. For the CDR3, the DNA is TGCAGCGCCCCCAGGGAACCGGGCACCGGGGAGCTGTTTTTT.

The CDR3 spells CASSLLQGGWGEQYF. The CDR3 bases are TGTGCCAGCAGCTTGCTCCAGGGGGGATGGGGCGAGCAGTACTTC. V usage is TRBV5-6 and J usage is TRBJ2-7; weak D call: TRBD1 (7 bases). Per germline, CDR1 SGHDT and CDR2 YYEEEE. Trimming shortened V by 1 base and J by 6 bases, and 17 bases separated the two germline ends. CDR3 size: 15 residues. The whole variable domain, filled in from reference TRBV5-6 and TRBJ2-7, reads DAGVTQSPTHLIKTRGQQVTLRCSPKSGHDTVSWYQQALGQGPQFIFQYYEEEERQRGNFPDRFSGHQFPNYSSELNVNALLLGDSALYLCASSLLQGGWGEQYFGPGTRLTVT.

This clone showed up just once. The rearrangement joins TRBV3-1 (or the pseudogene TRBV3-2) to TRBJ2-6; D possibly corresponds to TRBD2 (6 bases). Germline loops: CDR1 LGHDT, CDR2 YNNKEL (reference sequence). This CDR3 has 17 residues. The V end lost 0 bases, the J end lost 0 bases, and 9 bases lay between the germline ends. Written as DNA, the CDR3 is TGTGCCAGCAGCCAAGATTACGGGGGCTCTGGGGCCAACGTCCTGACTTTC. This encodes CASSQDYGGSGANVLTF.

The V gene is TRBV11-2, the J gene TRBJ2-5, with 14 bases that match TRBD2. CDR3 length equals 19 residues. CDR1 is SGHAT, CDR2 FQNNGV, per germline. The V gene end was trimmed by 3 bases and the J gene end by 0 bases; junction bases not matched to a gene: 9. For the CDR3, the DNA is TGTGCCAGCAGCTTTGACTATGGGACTAGCGGGGGTTACCAAGAGACCCAGTACTTC. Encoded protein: CASSFDYGTSGGYQETQYF.

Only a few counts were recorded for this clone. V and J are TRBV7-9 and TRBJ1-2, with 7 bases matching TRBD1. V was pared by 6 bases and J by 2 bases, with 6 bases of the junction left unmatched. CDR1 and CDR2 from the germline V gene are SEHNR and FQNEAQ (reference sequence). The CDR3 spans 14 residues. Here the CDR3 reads CASRTGAGNYGYTF. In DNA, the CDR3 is TGTGCCAGCAGAACAGGGGCCGGAAACTATGGCTACACCTTC.

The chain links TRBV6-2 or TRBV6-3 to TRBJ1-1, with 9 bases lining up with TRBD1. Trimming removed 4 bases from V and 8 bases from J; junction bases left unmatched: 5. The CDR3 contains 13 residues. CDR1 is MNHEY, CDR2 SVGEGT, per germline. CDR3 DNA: TGTGCCAGCAGTTGGTCCGGGACAGGGGAAGCTTTCTTT. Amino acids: CASSWSGTGEAFF.

The CDR3 protein is CASTPGVGYNEQFF. The CDR3 nucleotides read TGTGCCAGCACCCCAGGGGTAGGCTACAATGAGCAGTTCTTC. The chain carries TRBV6-5 and TRBJ2-1; a possible D gene is TRBD1 (6 bases). Looked up from germline, CDR1 is MNHEY and CDR2 is SVGAGI. The CDR3 totals 14 residues. V was trimmed by 7 bases and J by 3 bases, leaving 13 bases between them.

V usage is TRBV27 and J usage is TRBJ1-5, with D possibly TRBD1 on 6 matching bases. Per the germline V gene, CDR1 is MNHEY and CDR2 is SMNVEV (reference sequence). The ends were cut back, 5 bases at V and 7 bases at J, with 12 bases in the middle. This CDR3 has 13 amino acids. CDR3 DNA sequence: TGTGCCAGCAGTGGGACAAAGAACCAGCCCCAGCATTTT. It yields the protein CASSGTKNQPQHF.

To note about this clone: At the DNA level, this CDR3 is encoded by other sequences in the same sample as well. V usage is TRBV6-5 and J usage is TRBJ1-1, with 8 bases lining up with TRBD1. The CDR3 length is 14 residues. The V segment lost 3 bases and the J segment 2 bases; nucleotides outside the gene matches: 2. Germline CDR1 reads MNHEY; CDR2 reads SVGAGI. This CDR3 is CASSYTGGNTEAFF. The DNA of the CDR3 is TGTGCCAGCAGTTATACAGGGGGAAACACTGAAGCTTTCTTT.

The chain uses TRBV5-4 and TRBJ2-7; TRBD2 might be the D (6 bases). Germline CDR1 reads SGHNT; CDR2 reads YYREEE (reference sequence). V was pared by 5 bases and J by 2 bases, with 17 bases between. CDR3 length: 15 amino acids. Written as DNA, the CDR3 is TGTGCCAGCAGTTCACCCGGGACTGCCGCCTACGAGCAGTACTTC. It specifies CASSSPGTAAYEQYF. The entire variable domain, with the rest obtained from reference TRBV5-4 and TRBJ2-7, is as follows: ETGVTQSPTHLIKTRGQQVTLRCSSQSGHNTVSWYQQALGQGPQFIFQYYREEENGRGNFPPRFSGLQFPNYSSELNVNALELDDSALYLCASSSPGTAAYEQYFGPGTRLTVT.

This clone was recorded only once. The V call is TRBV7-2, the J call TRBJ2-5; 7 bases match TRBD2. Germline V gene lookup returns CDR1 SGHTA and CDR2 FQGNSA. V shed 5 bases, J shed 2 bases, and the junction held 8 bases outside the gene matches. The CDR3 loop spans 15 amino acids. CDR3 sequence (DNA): TGTGCCAGCAGCATTGATAGCGGGCGACAAGAGACCCAGTACTTC. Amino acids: CASSIDSGRQETQYF.

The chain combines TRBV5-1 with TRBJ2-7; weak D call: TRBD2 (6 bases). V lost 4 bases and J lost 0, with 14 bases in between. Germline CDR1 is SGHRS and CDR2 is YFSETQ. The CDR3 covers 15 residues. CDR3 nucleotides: TGCGCCAGCAGCCCTGGTACGCGGGACTCCTACGAGCAGTACTTC. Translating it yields CASSPGTRDSYEQYF.

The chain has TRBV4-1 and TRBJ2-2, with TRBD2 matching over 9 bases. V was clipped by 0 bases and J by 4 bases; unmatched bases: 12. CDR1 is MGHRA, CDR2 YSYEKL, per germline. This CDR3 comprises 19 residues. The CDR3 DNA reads TGCGCCAGCAGCCAAGAAATCGGGGGGACTAGCACTTTCACCGGGGAGCTGTTTTTT. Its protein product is CASSQEIGGTSTFTGELFF.

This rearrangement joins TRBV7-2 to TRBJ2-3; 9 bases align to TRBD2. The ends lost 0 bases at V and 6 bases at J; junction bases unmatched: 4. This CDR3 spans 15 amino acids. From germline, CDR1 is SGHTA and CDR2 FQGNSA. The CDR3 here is CASSLAGSGGDTQYF. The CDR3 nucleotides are TGTGCCAGCAGCTTAGCCGGAAGCGGGGGGGATACGCAGTATTTT.

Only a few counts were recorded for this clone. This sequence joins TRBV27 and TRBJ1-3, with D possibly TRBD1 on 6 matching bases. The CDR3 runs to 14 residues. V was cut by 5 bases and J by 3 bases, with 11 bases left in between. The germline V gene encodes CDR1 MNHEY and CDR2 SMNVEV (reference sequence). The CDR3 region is CASSPTGFGNTIYF. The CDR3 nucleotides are TGTGCCAGCAGTCCAACAGGGTTTGGAAACACCATATATTTT.

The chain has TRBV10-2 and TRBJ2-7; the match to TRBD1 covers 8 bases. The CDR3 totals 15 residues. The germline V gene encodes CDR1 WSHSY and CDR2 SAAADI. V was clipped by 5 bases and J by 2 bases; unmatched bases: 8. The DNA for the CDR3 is TGCGCCAGCAGTCTCATCGGGACAGGTGCCTACGAGCAGTACTTC. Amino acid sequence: CASSLIGTGAYEQYF.

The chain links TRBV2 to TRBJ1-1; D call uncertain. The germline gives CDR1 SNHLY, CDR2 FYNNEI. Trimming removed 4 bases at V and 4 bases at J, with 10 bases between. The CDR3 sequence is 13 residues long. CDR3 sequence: CASSGEGVTEAFF. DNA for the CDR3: TGTGCCAGCAGTGGGGAGGGCGTCACTGAAGCTTTCTTT. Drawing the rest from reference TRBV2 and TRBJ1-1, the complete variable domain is EPEVTQTPSHQVTQMGQEVILRCVPISNHLYFYWYRQILGQKVEFLVSFYNNEISEKSEIFDDQFSVERPDGSNFTLKIRSTKLEDSAMYFCASSGEGVTEAFFGQGTRLTVV.

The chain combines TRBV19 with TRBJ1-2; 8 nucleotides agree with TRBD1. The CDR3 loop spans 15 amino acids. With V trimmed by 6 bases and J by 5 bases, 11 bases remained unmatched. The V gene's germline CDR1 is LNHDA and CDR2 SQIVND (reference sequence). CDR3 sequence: CASSSTGDQLYGYTF. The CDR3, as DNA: TGTGCCAGTAGCTCGACAGGGGACCAACTATATGGCTACACCTTC.